Listed here are 29 T cell receptor beta chains from one sample, sequenced in a study of blood T cell repertoires in COVID-19. Produced via immunoSEQ multiplex PCR; TCRdb's table is partial and in-frame only. The sample lists about 52,000 clones; less than 95% were seen once. The sample consisted of peripheral blood. These receptors originate from a human donor in a cohort sampled during active COVID-19.

V and J are TRBV15 and TRBJ2-7, with D maybe TRBD2 (6 bases). This CDR3 spans 14 amino acids. V lost 3 bases and J lost 2, with 11 bases in between. From germline, CDR1 is LNHNV and CDR2 YYDKDF (reference sequence). Written as DNA, the CDR3 is TGTGCCACCAGCAGTGGGCGGGGCCCCTACGAGCAGTACTTC. The encoded protein is CATSSGRGPYEQYF. The full variable domain, completed using reference TRBV15 and TRBJ2-7, is DAMVIQNPRYQVTQFGKPVTLSCSQTLNHNVMYWYQQKSSQAPKLLFHYYDKDFNNEADTPDNFQSRRPNTSFCFLDIRSPGLGDTAMYLCATSSGRGPYEQYFGPGTRLTVT.

The CDR3 loop is CASSSAETQYF. In DNA, the CDR3 is TGTGCCAGTAGTAGCGCGGAGACCCAGTACTTC. The chain couples TRBV19 to TRBJ2-5; no clear D. CDR1 and CDR2 (germline): LNHDA, SQIVND (reference sequence). This CDR3 is built from 11 residues. V was pared by 4 bases and J by 5 bases, with 5 bases between. The full variable domain, completed using reference TRBV19 and TRBJ2-5, is DGGITQSPKYLFRKEGQNVTLSCEQNLNHDAMYWYRQDPGQGLRLIYYSQIVNDFQKGDIAEGYSVSREKKESFPLTVTSAQKNPTAFYLCASSSAETQYFGPGTRLLVL.

J is TRBJ2-1 and V is TRBV3-1 (or the pseudogene TRBV3-2); 13 bases agree with TRBD2. CDR1 is LGHDT, CDR2 YNNKEL, per germline (reference sequence). CDR3 length: 14 residues. V was pared by 8 bases and J by 5 bases, with 3 bases of the junction left unmatched. DNA for the CDR3: TGTGCCAGCGGTACTAGCGGGAGGGACAATGAGCAGTTCTTC. Its protein product is CASGTSGRDNEQFF.

The V gene is TRBV5-6, the J gene TRBJ2-5, with 13 bases lining up with TRBD2. Unmatched junction bases numbered 8, after V lost 5 bases and J lost 1 base. There are 17 residues in the CDR3. The germline CDR1 and CDR2 sequences are SGHDT and YYEEEE. This chain's CDR3 is CASRSGTSGKFQETQYF. DNA of the CDR3: TGTGCCAGCAGATCCGGGACTAGCGGGAAGTTCCAAGAGACCCAGTACTTC. Looking up the rest from reference TRBV5-6 and TRBJ2-5 gives the full variable domain: DAGVTQSPTHLIKTRGQQVTLRCSPKSGHDTVSWYQQALGQGPQFIFQYYEEEERQRGNFPDRFSGHQFPNYSSELNVNALLLGDSALYLCASRSGTSGKFQETQYFGPGTRLLVL.

This clone was seen a single time. The chain recombines TRBV21-1 with TRBJ1-1; the table assigns TRBD1, which was not confirmed against the DNA. TRBV21-1 is given as a pseudogene. There are 14 residues in the CDR3. This CDR3 reads CAPLWDRQNTEAFF. The CDR3 bases are TGTGCCCCTCTATGGGACAGGCAGAACACTGAAGCTTTCTTT.

This chain uses TRBV19 with TRBJ2-2, with D perhaps matching TRBD2 (5 bases). Between the trimmed V and J ends, which lost 4 bases and 3 bases, there was a span of 18 bases. CDR3 length: 17 amino acids. Germline values: CDR1 LNHDA, CDR2 SQIVND (reference sequence). The CDR3 is CASSRSGLAGDTGELFF. CDR3 DNA sequence: TGTGCCAGTAGTAGGAGTGGGCTAGCAGGAGACACCGGGGAGCTGTTTTTT.

As DNA, the CDR3 is TGCAGCGTTGGCCATCGAGCGGGAGCCGACTACTACGAGCAGTACTTC. Its translation is CSVGHRAGADYYEQYF. The rearrangement links TRBV29-1 to TRBJ2-7; TRBD2 aligns across 8 bases. This CDR3 has 16 amino acids. The V and J ends lost 4 bases and 3 bases, in that order; junction bases with no gene match: 14. Germline V gene sequence: CDR1 SQVTM, CDR2 ANQGSEA.

The chain recombines TRBV5-1 with TRBJ2-6; D not resolved. Looked up from germline, CDR1 is SGHRS and CDR2 is YFSETQ. This CDR3 contains 15 residues. V was trimmed by 6 bases and J by 4 bases, leaving 14 bases between them. CDR3 sequence reads: CASTLYSSGANVLTF. The CDR3 DNA reads as TGCGCCAGCACGTTATACTCTTCGGGGGCCAACGTCCTGACTTTC.

The chain couples TRBV11-1 to TRBJ2-7, with D perhaps TRBD1 (6 bases). CDR3 length: 15 residues. Germline loops: CDR1 SGHAT, CDR2 FQDESV (reference sequence). The V end was cut by 3 bases, the J end by 2 bases, with 14 bases between. The CDR3 DNA is TGTGCCAGCAGCTTGGGCAGGGGATGGGCCTACGAGCAGTACTTC. This codes for CASSLGRGWAYEQYF.

The rearrangement uses TRBV25-1 and TRBJ2-7, with 8 bases identical to TRBD1. Trimming removed 4 bases from V and 6 bases from J; junction bases left unmatched: 5. The germline V gene has CDR1 MGHDK and CDR2 SYGVNS. The CDR3 is 13 amino acids. The CDR3 region has the DNA TGTGCCAGCAGTGTCCAGGGGGCGGCCGAGCAGTACTTC. Translating it yields CASSVQGAAEQYF.

The V and J genes are TRBV21-1 and TRBJ2-7; the table calls TRBD2, which could not be checked here. TRBV21-1 is tagged as a pseudogene. CDR3 length equals 22 residues. Here the CDR3 reads CASSQGPSRSTSGSLTIYEQYF. The DNA for the CDR3 is TGTGCCAGCAGCCAAGGACCCTCACGGTCGACTAGCGGGTCTTTAACGATCTACGAGCAGTACTTC.

This clone was seen a few times. The same CDR3 arises from other DNA sequences in this sample as well. The chain joins TRBV19 to TRBJ1-2, with D maybe TRBD1 (6 bases). Trimming took off 7 bases at V and 4 bases at J, with 16 bases between the two ends. Germline loops: CDR1 LNHDA, CDR2 SQIVND (reference sequence). This CDR3 spans 14 amino acids. Here the CDR3 reads CASTKNRDTYGYTF. Here the CDR3 DNA reads TGTGCCAGTACCAAGAACCGGGACACCTATGGCTACACCTTC.

This chain links TRBV3-1 (or the pseudogene TRBV3-2) with TRBJ1-1; TRBD1 might be the D (6 bases). There are 14 residues in the CDR3. In germline, CDR1 is LGHDT, CDR2 YNNKEL (reference sequence). The V and J ends lost 6 bases and 9 bases respectively, with 20 bases between them. The CDR3 DNA is TGTGCCAGCAGTCGAAGCGGGGCGGGGGGCCAAGCTTTCTTT. Protein: CASSRSGAGGQAFF.

Only one count was recorded for this clone. The chain carries TRBV13 and TRBJ1-2; D possibly corresponds to TRBD1 (6 bases). Trimming stripped 6 bases from V and 4 bases from J, with 15 bases between. This CDR3 is 14 amino acids long. Germline V CDR1 and CDR2: PRHDT, FYEKMQ (reference sequence). CDR3 region: CASREGGESYGYTF. The CDR3 DNA reads as TGTGCCAGCAGGGAGGGGGGGGAATCCTATGGCTACACCTTC.

The J gene is TRBJ2-1, the V gene TRBV18, with 8 bases lining up with TRBD1. This CDR3 spans 16 amino acids. J lost 3 bases, V lost 1 base, and 5 bases had no gene match. Germline V gives CDR1 KGHSH, CDR2 LQKENI. CDR3: CASSPRTGSLYNEQFF. In DNA form, the CDR3 reads TGTGCCAGCTCACCACGGACAGGGTCCCTCTACAATGAGCAGTTCTTC.

The chain joins TRBV9 to TRBJ2-1; 7 bases are a match to TRBD1. Germline V CDR1 and CDR2: SGDLS, YYNGEE. The CDR3 totals 14 residues. V shed 3 bases, J shed 3 bases, and the junction held 3 bases outside the gene matches. The CDR3 reads CASSGAGGYNEQFF. As DNA, the CDR3 is TGTGCCAGCAGCGGGGCAGGGGGCTACAATGAGCAGTTCTTC.

V is TRBV9 and J is TRBJ2-3; 7 positions agree with TRBD2. J lost 0 bases, V lost 0 bases, and 4 bases had no gene match. The CDR3 is 16 residues long. Germline lookup yields CDR1 SGDLS and CDR2 YYNGEE. CDR3 amino acids: CASSVGQGLSTDTQYF. The CDR3, as DNA: TGTGCCAGCAGCGTAGGGCAGGGACTAAGCACAGATACGCAGTATTTT.

The gene calls are TRBV7-9 and TRBJ2-2; 15 positions agree with TRBD2. J was trimmed by 4 bases and V by 7 bases; bases with no gene match: 4. CDR3 size: 16 residues. Germline CDR1 reads SEHNR; CDR2 reads FQNEAQ (reference sequence). CDR3 bases: TGTGCCAGCATCGGACTAGCGGGAGGGCGCACCGGGGAGCTGTTTTTT. This gives the protein CASIGLAGGRTGELFF.

V gene TRBV5-1 combines with J gene TRBJ2-3; the D gene is possibly TRBD2 (6 bases). With 0 bases removed from V and 2 bases from J, the gap between germline ends came to 10 bases. CDR3 size: 15 residues. The germline V gene has CDR1 SGHRS and CDR2 YFSETQ. In DNA form, the CDR3 reads TGCGCCAGCAGCTTGGCGGGGACTTCCACAGATACGCAGTATTTT. This sequence encodes CASSLAGTSTDTQYF.

This CDR3 reads CAIRPGLAGARDEQYF. The DNA of the CDR3 is TGTGCCATCAGGCCGGGACTAGCGGGAGCGAGGGACGAGCAGTACTTC. The J gene is TRBJ2-7, the V gene TRBV10-3, with 14 bases aligning to TRBD2. The CDR3 spans 16 residues. Germline V gene sequence: CDR1 ENHRY, CDR2 SYGVKD. V shed 6 bases, J shed 5 bases, and the junction held 9 bases outside the gene matches.

The chain couples TRBV7-9 to TRBJ1-6; 7 nucleotides match TRBD1. This CDR3 is built from 15 residues. Trimming cost V 1 base and J 8 bases; bases outside gene matches: 5. The germline V gene encodes CDR1 SEHNR and CDR2 FQNEAQ (reference sequence). The CDR3 spells CASSLDGTDYSPLHF. CDR3 bases: TGTGCCAGCAGCTTAGATGGGACAGACTATTCACCCCTCCACTTT.

The rearrangement uses TRBV27 and TRBJ2-5; perhaps TRBD1 as D (6 bases). The V end lost 2 bases, the J end lost 3 bases, and 13 bases lay between the germline ends. The CDR3 is made up of 15 amino acids. Germline CDR1 is MNHEY and CDR2 is SMNVEV (reference sequence). The CDR3 DNA reads TGTGCCAGCAGTTTACGATGGACAGTCAAAGAGACCCAGTACTTC. It codes for CASSLRWTVKETQYF.

This clone was seen once. The rearrangement links TRBV5-6 to TRBJ2-3; D unresolved. The CDR3 is made up of 13 amino acids. Trimming took 4 bases from V and 6 from J, leaving 12 bases between them. CDR1 SGHDT and CDR2 YYEEEE come from the germline V gene. The DNA for the CDR3 is TGTGCCAGCAGCCCACTCGCGGAGGATACGCAGTATTTT. It encodes CASSPLAEDTQYF.

This clone was picked up a small number of times. V usage is TRBV2 and J usage is TRBJ2-1, with 10 bases lining up with TRBD1. This CDR3 spans 15 amino acids. V lost 6 bases, J lost 7 bases, and 9 bases stayed unmatched. The germline CDR1 and CDR2 sequences are SNHLY and FYNNEI. CDR3 DNA sequence: TGTGCCAGCAGGGGGGACAGGGGAAAGGGGAATGAGCAGTTCTTC. Translated: CASRGDRGKGNEQFF.

The V call is TRBV7-8, the J call TRBJ2-5; 9 bases are a match to TRBD2. The germline V gene has CDR1 SGHVS and CDR2 FQNEAQ. The CDR3 totals 16 residues. With 5 bases clipped from V and 6 bases from J, the junction kept 13 bases outside the gene matches. The CDR3 nucleotides are TGTGCCAGCAGCGGCATTACTAGCGGGCCGAGGAAGACCCAGTACTTC. Translating it yields CASSGITSGPRKTQYF.

The chain combines TRBV24-1 with TRBJ2-2; TRBD2 aligns across 16 bases. The V gene end was trimmed by 5 bases and the J gene end by 8 bases; junction bases not matched to a gene: 16. Germline V gene sequence: CDR1 KGHDR, CDR2 SFDVKD. CDR3 length equals 20 residues. DNA for the CDR3: TGTGCCACCAGTGCTAGAGCCGGGACTAGCGGGAGGGCCGAGTGGGGGGAGCTGTTTTTT. The encoded protein is CATSARAGTSGRAEWGELFF.

V usage is TRBV25-1 and J usage is TRBJ1-1; D remains unclear. Trimming stripped 5 bases from V and 1 base from J, with 8 bases between. This CDR3 region has 13 residues. Germline V gene sequence: CDR1 MGHDK, CDR2 SYGVNS. The CDR3 spells CASSLGRNTEAFF. Here the CDR3 DNA reads TGTGCCAGCAGTCTCGGGAGGAACACTGAAGCTTTCTTT. The full variable domain, rest sourced from reference TRBV25-1 and TRBJ1-1, is EADIYQTPRYLVIGTGKKITLECSQTMGHDKMYWYQQDPGMELHLIHYSYGVNSTEKGDLSSESTVSRIRTEHFPLTLESARPSHTSQYLCASSLGRNTEAFFGQGTRLTVV.

This clone appeared once. The rearrangement joins TRBV2 to TRBJ2-5; D call uncertain. Trimming pared 7 bases from V and 5 bases from J, leaving 14 bases between. CDR1 SNHLY and CDR2 FYNNEI come from the germline V gene. This CDR3 is built from 13 residues. CDR3 in amino acids: CASKRIPEETQYF. The CDR3 nucleotides are TGTGCCAGCAAAAGGATCCCGGAGGAGACCCAGTACTTC.

This clone has more than one count but fewer than ten. CDR3 sequence reads: CTAATLQGYLNEQFF. The CDR3 nucleotides are TGCACCGCAGCCACCCTTCAGGGCTATCTTAATGAGCAGTTCTTC. The V gene is TRBV29-1, the J gene TRBJ2-1; D is possibly TRBD1 (5 bases). The CDR3 sequence is 15 residues long. Looked up from germline, CDR1 is SQVTM and CDR2 is ANQGSEA.